Below, 2 T cell receptor beta chains from the same sample are listed, as sequenced in a study of T cell clonality in common variable immunodeficiency. Clones were sequenced by immunoSEQ multiplex PCR, and TCRdb holds only the in-frame ones, with some missing. Listed for the sample are 40,000 to 55,000 clones, none seen a single time. The sample comprised peripheral blood mononuclear cells. The source is a person between 18 and 70 years old in good health.

Ten or more counts support this clone. Read coverage stops 3 residues before the CDR3 terminus; the germline J gene supplies the remainder. The chain uses TRBV7-8 and TRBJ1-5; D gene ambiguous. The CDR3 length is 13 residues. The germline CDR1 and CDR2 sequences are SGHVS and FQNEAQ. With 1 base removed from V and 7 bases from J, the gap between germline ends came to 8 bases. CDR3 residues: CASSLERPQPQHF. CDR3 DNA, as far as it was read: TGTGCCAGCAGCTTAGAGCGTCCCCAGCCC.

This clone was recorded many times. The read ends 3 residues before the CDR3 terminus; that terminus is restored from the germline J gene. The V gene is TRBV5-4, the J gene TRBJ1-1; D gene uncertain. CDR1 is SGHNT, CDR2 YYREEE, per germline (reference sequence). CDR3 length: 13 residues. With 1 base removed from V and 1 base from J, the gap between germline ends came to 5 bases. CDR3 in amino acids: CASSLRSNTEAFF. Incomplete CDR3 DNA: TGTGCCAGCAGCTTGCGGTCGAACACTGAA.